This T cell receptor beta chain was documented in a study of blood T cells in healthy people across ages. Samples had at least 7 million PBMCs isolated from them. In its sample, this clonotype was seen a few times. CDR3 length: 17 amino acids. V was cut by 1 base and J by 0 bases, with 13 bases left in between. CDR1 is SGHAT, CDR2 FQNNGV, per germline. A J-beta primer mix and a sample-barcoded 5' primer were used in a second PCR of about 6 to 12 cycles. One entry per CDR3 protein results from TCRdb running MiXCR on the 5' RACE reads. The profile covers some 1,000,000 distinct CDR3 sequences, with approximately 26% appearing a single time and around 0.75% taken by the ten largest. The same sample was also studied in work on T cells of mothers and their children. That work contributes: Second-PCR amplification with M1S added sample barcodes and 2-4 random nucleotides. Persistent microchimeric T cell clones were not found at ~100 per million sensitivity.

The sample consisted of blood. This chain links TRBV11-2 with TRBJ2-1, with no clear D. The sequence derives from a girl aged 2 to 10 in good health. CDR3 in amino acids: CASSLVVDFSSYNEQFF. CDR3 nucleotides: TGTGCCAGCAGCTTAGTGGTAGACTTCAGCTCCTACAATGAGCAGTTCTTC.